This T cell receptor beta chain emerged from a study of memory CD4+ T cells and cytomegalovirus serostatus. At the level of the study: Donors were healthy Belgian adults, 10 or so CMV seropositive and 24 seronegative. Whole-study results and caveats: About 40% of the roughly 150 known CMV-associated TCRbeta sequences appeared in CD4+ memory.

A few counts support this clone. Its antigen is not known. Single viable CD3+CD4+CD8-CD45RO+ cells were sorted as the memory CD4+ T cells. CDR1 and CDR2 (germline): SNHLY, FYNNEI. V lost 5 bases and J lost 1, with 11 bases in between. The CDR3 has 14 amino acids. Only in-frame clones appear in the TCRdb table, and some are missing; sequencing was by immunoSEQ multiplex PCR. The sample consists of about 58,000 clones, approximately 82% of them appearing once. Sequenced input: memory CD4+ T cells from blood. The receptor was derived from an adult in good health and CMV-seronegative. Some clones in this sample may be carry-over from other donors' samples. The V gene is TRBV2, the J gene TRBJ1-1; no firm D call. The CDR3 here is CASSRTGTNTEAFF. Here the CDR3 DNA reads TGTGCCAGCAGTAGGACGGGAACGAACACTGAAGCTTTCTTT.